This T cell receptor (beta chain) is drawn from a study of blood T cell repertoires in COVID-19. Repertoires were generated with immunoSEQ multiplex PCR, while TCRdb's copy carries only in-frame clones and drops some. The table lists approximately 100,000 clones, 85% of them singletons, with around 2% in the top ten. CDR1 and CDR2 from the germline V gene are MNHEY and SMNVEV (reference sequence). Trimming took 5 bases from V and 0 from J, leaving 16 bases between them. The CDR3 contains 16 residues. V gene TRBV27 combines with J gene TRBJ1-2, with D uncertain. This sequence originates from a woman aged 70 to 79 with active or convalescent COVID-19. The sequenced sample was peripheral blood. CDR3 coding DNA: TGTGCCAGCAGTATCCCGGCGGACGGGACTAACTATGGCTACACCTTC. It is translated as CASSIPADGTNYGYTF.